Presented here are 32 T cell receptor beta chains from one specimen sequenced in a study of blood T cell repertoires in COVID-19. Method: immunoSEQ multiplex PCR; TCRdb's copy keeps in-frame clones and lacks some. The sample shows a few hundred thousand clones, roughly 86% of them seen only once. Sequencing was done on a sample of PBMCs or T cells enriched from blood (not recorded which). These receptors all come from a man aged 35-49 years in a cohort exposed to, infected with or recovered from COVID-19 (not recorded which).

The chain recombines TRBV5-1 with TRBJ2-1; a possible D gene is TRBD1 (5 bases). The length of the CDR3 is 14 residues. Germline values: CDR1 SGHRS, CDR2 YFSETQ. The V end was cut by 0 bases, the J end by 8 bases, with 12 bases between. The DNA of the CDR3 is TGCGCCAGCAGCTTGGCTCAGGGTATCGATGAGCAGTTCTTC. Residues: CASSLAQGIDEQFF.

This clone was observed a handful of times. V usage is TRBV5-4 and J usage is TRBJ2-2; D possibly corresponds to TRBD2 (5 bases). Germline CDR1 is SGHNT and CDR2 is YYREEE (reference sequence). V lost 0 bases to trimming and J lost 3 bases, with 6 bases between them. The CDR3 length is 14 residues. The CDR3 coding sequence is TGTGCCAGCAGCTTGGCGGAGGACACCGGGGAGCTGTTTTTT. It yields the protein CASSLAEDTGELFF.

CDR3 nucleotides: TGTGCCAGCAGTTCAGGACAGCTGACTGGGGCCAACGTCCTGACTTTC. This encodes CASSSGQLTGANVLTF. The chain is built from TRBV28 and TRBJ2-6, with D possibly matching TRBD1 (6 bases). This CDR3 spans 16 amino acids. V gave up 4 bases and J gave up 2 bases, with 12 bases separating them. Per germline, CDR1 MDHEN and CDR2 SYDVKM.

This clone was detected many times. The chain combines TRBV25-1 with TRBJ2-1, with 14 nucleotides matching TRBD2. Losses at the gene ends were 2 bases for V and 0 bases for J; bases not matched to a gene: 0. Germline lookup yields CDR1 MGHDK and CDR2 SYGVNS. The CDR3 has 17 amino acids. The CDR3 DNA is TGTGCCAGCAGTGAAGGACTAGCGGGAGGCTCCTACAATGAGCAGTTCTTC. Its protein product is CASSEGLAGGSYNEQFF.

This chain uses TRBV28 with TRBJ2-5; D is possibly TRBD1 (6 bases). The CDR3 covers 15 residues. Germline V gene data show CDR1 as MDHEN and CDR2 as SYDVKM. V lost 5 bases and J lost 4, with 17 bases in between. The CDR3 DNA reads TGTGCCAGCAGTAAGGTTGGGGGCCTGGGAGAGACCCAGTACTTC. Its protein is CASSKVGGLGETQYF.

The chain couples TRBV15 to TRBJ1-6; TRBD1 agrees at 8 bases. Trimming at V came to 0 bases and at J to 9 bases, leaving 1 base not matched to a gene. Germline CDR1 LNHNV, CDR2 YYDKDF (reference sequence). This CDR3 comprises 14 residues. This chain's CDR3 is CATSRDRGLSPLHF. As DNA, the CDR3 is TGTGCCACCAGCAGAGACAGGGGGCTTTCACCCCTCCACTTT.

This sequence joins TRBV15 and TRBJ2-7; the D gene is possibly TRBD1 (6 bases). Germline V gene data show CDR1 as LNHNV and CDR2 as YYDKDF (reference sequence). The CDR3 runs 16 residues. V lost 1 base and J 2 bases, leaving 15 bases between the germline ends. The CDR3 bases are TGTGCCACCAGCAGAGGTTCACAGGACAGCGCCTACGAGCAGTACTTC. This sequence encodes CATSRGSQDSAYEQYF.

The DNA of the CDR3 is TGTGCCAGCTCACCGGGGACAGGGAGAGCTGAGACCCAGTACTTC. Encoded protein: CASSPGTGRAETQYF. This chain connects TRBV18 to TRBJ2-5; 9 positions agree with TRBD1. The V and J ends lost 3 bases and 5 bases, in that order; junction bases with no gene match: 7. Germline V lookup: CDR1 KGHSH, CDR2 LQKENI. The CDR3 length is 15 residues.

This clone was found once. The V call is TRBV21-1, the J call TRBJ1-4. TRBV21-1 is marked as a pseudogene. CDR3 length: 16 amino acids. The CDR3 spells CASSKGLGATNEKLFF. CDR3 DNA: TGTGCCAGCAGCAAAGGTCTCGGTGCAACTAATGAAAAACTGTTTTTT.

The chain has TRBV24-1 and TRBJ2-1; 8 bases map to TRBD2. The germline V gene encodes CDR1 KGHDR and CDR2 SFDVKD. The CDR3 totals 14 residues. V gave up 5 bases and J gave up 7 bases; unmatched junction bases: 6. The CDR3 region is CATSAAGGRNEQFF. The CDR3 DNA is TGTGCCACCAGTGCCGCGGGAGGTCGTAATGAGCAGTTCTTC.

This clone is a singleton in its sample. The CDR3 coding sequence is TGCGCCAGCAGCCAAGTTGGGCTGGGCTATGGCTACACCTTC. Its translation is CASSQVGLGYGYTF. The chain combines TRBV4-1 with TRBJ1-2; no firm D call. The CDR3 has 14 amino acids. From germline, CDR1 is MGHRA and CDR2 YSYEKL. The germline V and J ends were trimmed by 1 base and 4 bases, with 10 bases remaining between them.

This clone occurred a few times. The chain carries TRBV27 and TRBJ1-5; perhaps TRBD1 as D (6 bases). Germline V gene sequence: CDR1 MNHEY, CDR2 SMNVEV (reference sequence). Between the trimmed V and J ends, which lost 6 bases and 7 bases, there was a span of 16 bases. The CDR3 runs 14 residues. CDR3 loop: CASSLLQGRQPQHF. The CDR3 DNA sequence: TGTGCCAGCAGCTTACTACAGGGTAGACAGCCCCAGCATTTT.

The chain couples TRBV6-6 to TRBJ1-3; D unresolved. Germline loops: CDR1 MNHNY, CDR2 SVGAGI (reference sequence). CDR3 length equals 15 residues. Trimming shortened V by 4 bases and J by 2 bases, and 12 bases separated the two germline ends. CDR3: CASSSSTVTGNTIYF. The CDR3 DNA sequence: TGTGCCAGCAGTTCATCCACAGTAACTGGAAACACCATATATTTT.

The CDR3 loop is CASRRQGAIGELFF. The CDR3, as DNA: TGTGCCAGTAGGCGACAGGGGGCTATCGGGGAGCTGTTTTTT. The gene calls are TRBV19 and TRBJ2-2; the match to TRBD1 covers 10 bases. Germline V gives CDR1 LNHDA, CDR2 SQIVND (reference sequence). The CDR3 totals 14 residues. V gave up 6 bases and J gave up 7 bases; unmatched junction bases: 5.

V is TRBV4-1 and J is TRBJ2-1; D remains ambiguous. The CDR3 extends over 14 amino acids. V dropped 4 bases and J dropped 7 bases, with 14 bases sitting between them. Germline lookup yields CDR1 MGHRA and CDR2 YSYEKL. CDR3 nucleotides: TGCGCCAGCAGCCCTACTACCACTACGAATGAGCAGTTCTTC. Its translation is CASSPTTTTNEQFF.

CDR3 protein: CSGRTGGGNNEQFF. The CDR3 coding sequence is TGCAGCGGAAGGACGGGAGGCGGCAACAATGAGCAGTTCTTC. The chain recombines TRBV29-1 with TRBJ2-1; 7 bases match TRBD2. This CDR3 comprises 14 residues. Per germline, CDR1 SQVTM and CDR2 ANQGSEA. After removal of 7 bases from V and 5 bases from J, the junction contained 11 bases not matched to a gene.

CDR3 DNA sequence: TGTGCCAGCAGTGAATTTTTCGCGTCGGGACAGTTCTTC. This translates into CASSEFFASGQFF. The V and J genes are TRBV6-1 and TRBJ2-1; perhaps TRBD2 as D (5 bases). The CDR3 length is 13 residues. V was cut by 2 bases and J by 13 bases, with 15 bases left in between. CDR1 is MNHNS and CDR2 is SASEGT in the germline V gene.

The gene calls are TRBV7-9 and TRBJ1-5, with unresolved D. The germline CDR1 and CDR2 sequences are SEHNR and FQNEAQ (reference sequence). Trimming left V 1 base short and J 4 bases short, with 8 bases between. The CDR3 sequence is 14 residues long. CDR3 region: CASSLDWENQPQHF. The CDR3 DNA reads TGTGCCAGCAGCTTAGATTGGGAGAATCAGCCCCAGCATTTT.

The genes are TRBV7-2 and TRBJ2-7, with 9 nucleotides matching TRBD2. The ends lost 2 bases at V and 4 bases at J; junction bases unmatched: 15. This CDR3 is built from 18 residues. From germline, CDR1 is SGHTA and CDR2 FQGNSA. The CDR3 loop reads CASSLRSSGRTESYEQYF. Written as DNA, the CDR3 is TGTGCCAGCAGCTTACGTAGTAGCGGGAGAACAGAATCATACGAGCAGTACTTC.

This chain links TRBV27 with TRBJ1-1, with no clear D. The CDR3 is 16 amino acids. Germline-derived CDR1 and CDR2 are MNHEY and SMNVEV (reference sequence). Trimming removed 0 bases from V and 1 base from J, with 12 bases in between. The CDR3 DNA sequence: TGTGCCAGCAGTTTATCAACCGGGATTAGGAACACTGAAGCTTTCTTT. Its translation: CASSLSTGIRNTEAFF.

The chain joins TRBV10-3 to TRBJ2-4; 7 bases line up with TRBD2. This CDR3 comprises 15 residues. With 6 bases clipped from V and 0 bases from J, the junction kept 5 bases outside the gene matches. Germline CDR1 is ENHRY and CDR2 is SYGVKD. DNA for the CDR3: TGTGCCATCAGCACCGGGGGGTCAGCCAAAAACATTCAGTACTTC. It translates to CAISTGGSAKNIQYF.

The chain is built from TRBV24-1 and TRBJ2-2; D perhaps matches TRBD2 (6 bases). Trimming left V 5 bases short and J 2 bases short, with 8 bases between. This CDR3 contains 14 residues. Looked up from germline, CDR1 is KGHDR and CDR2 is SFDVKD. CDR3 nucleotides: TGTGCCACCAGTGGGGGGGTTAACACCGGGGAGCTGTTTTTT. Encoded protein: CATSGGVNTGELFF.

This chain connects TRBV5-1 to TRBJ1-1; 12 nucleotides line up with TRBD1. Germline CDR1 and CDR2: SGHRS and YFSETQ. There are 17 residues in the CDR3. The J segment lost 4 bases and the V segment lost 3 bases, leaving 10 bases of the junction unmatched. The CDR3 DNA follows: TGCGCCAGCAGCTCCGGGACAGGGGGCAGGGTAAGCACTGAAGCTTTCTTT. This sequence encodes CASSSGTGGRVSTEAFF.

This chain joins TRBV25-1 and TRBJ1-6; a weak D match, TRBD1 (6 bases). V was trimmed by 4 bases and J by 0 bases, leaving 10 bases between them. This CDR3 has 16 residues. From germline, CDR1 is MGHDK and CDR2 SYGVNS. CDR3 sequence: CASSGDRSSYNSPLHF. The CDR3 DNA follows: TGTGCCAGCAGTGGTGACAGGAGCTCCTATAATTCACCCCTCCACTTT.

The V call is TRBV19, the J call TRBJ2-4; D is perhaps TRBD2 (6 bases). Looked up from germline, CDR1 is LNHDA and CDR2 is SQIVND (reference sequence). This CDR3 is built from 17 residues. Trimming stripped 8 bases from V and 0 bases from J, with 20 bases between. CDR3 amino acids: CASRDLRLERAKNIQYF. The CDR3 nucleotides are TGTGCCAGTCGGGACTTGAGACTGGAAAGAGCCAAAAACATTCAGTACTTC.

This clone showed up just once. The chain has TRBV28 and TRBJ1-2, with D unclear. The V end lost 5 bases, the J end lost 3 bases, and 4 bases lay between the germline ends. From germline, CDR1 is MDHEN and CDR2 SYDVKM. CDR3 length: 11 residues. CDR3 sequence (DNA): TGTGCCAGCAGTGGGCACTATGGCTACACCTTC. Protein: CASSGHYGYTF.

The chain uses TRBV6-5 and TRBJ1-3; 8 bases agree with TRBD1. The CDR3 length is 16 residues. Per the germline V gene, CDR1 is MNHEY and CDR2 is SVGAGI. J gave up 0 bases and V 4 bases, and 5 bases lay outside the gene matches. For the CDR3, the DNA is TGTGCCAGCAGTTCGGACAGGGCCCGCTCTGGAAACACCATATATTTT. Translating gives CASSSDRARSGNTIYF.

The chain links TRBV7-9 to TRBJ2-3, with 8 bases identical to TRBD2. This CDR3 comprises 16 residues. V lost 2 bases to trimming and J lost 2 bases; unmatched junction nucleotides: 6. Germline lookup yields CDR1 SEHNR and CDR2 FQNEAQ (reference sequence). CDR3 loop: CASSLMTSAYTDTQYF. In DNA, the CDR3 is TGTGCCAGCAGCTTAATGACTAGCGCGTACACAGATACGCAGTATTTT.

The J gene is TRBJ1-3, the V gene TRBV4-1; D uncertain. The CDR3 contains 14 residues. V lost 4 bases to trimming and J lost 4 bases, with 11 bases between them. CDR1 is MGHRA and CDR2 is YSYEKL in the germline V gene. CDR3: CASSRAGGGNTIYF. CDR3 DNA sequence: TGCGCCAGCAGCCGAGCAGGAGGGGGAAACACCATATATTTT.

The chain has TRBV9 and TRBJ2-3, with D maybe TRBD2 (6 bases). There are 16 residues in the CDR3. V gave up 1 base and J gave up 1 base, with 13 bases separating them. CDR1 is SGDLS, CDR2 YYNGEE, per germline. CDR3: CASSVSGVGGTDTQYF. Here the CDR3 DNA reads TGTGCCAGCAGCGTATCGGGAGTAGGGGGCACAGATACGCAGTATTTT.

The J gene is TRBJ1-3, the V gene TRBV7-2; TRBD1 might be the D (6 bases). CDR1 and CDR2 (germline): SGHTA, FQGNSA. The CDR3 totals 14 residues. V gave up 6 bases and J gave up 2 bases, with 11 bases separating them. Written as DNA, the CDR3 is TGTGCCAGCAGTCTGCAGGGGACTGGAAACACCATATATTTT. Its translation: CASSLQGTGNTIYF.

This chain links TRBV19 with TRBJ2-1; 13 positions match TRBD2. Trimming took 0 bases from V and 0 from J; bases not matched to a gene: 14. This CDR3 comprises 22 residues. Germline CDR1 reads LNHDA; CDR2 reads SQIVND (reference sequence). In DNA, the CDR3 is TGTGCCAGTAGTATAGATAACCCCGGACTAGCGGGAGACCCGAGCTCCTACAATGAGCAGTTCTTC. It codes for CASSIDNPGLAGDPSSYNEQFF.